Presented here are 28 T cell receptor beta chains from one specimen sequenced in a study of early T cells in non-severe SARS-CoV-2 infection. A single record per CDR3 protein comes from TCRdb applying MiXCR to the 5' RACE reads. The data show 28,000 or so distinct CDR3 sequences, approximately 6.3% seen once. Material for sequencing was whole blood. The receptors stem from an adult who was a healthcare worker with PCR-confirmed SARS-CoV-2 infection or an uninfected control (not recorded which).

The chain couples TRBV11-2 to TRBJ2-3; D is uncertain. Germline CDR1 SGHAT, CDR2 FQNNGV. Trimming stripped 5 bases from V and 5 bases from J, with 8 bases between. The length of the CDR3 is 12 residues. CDR3 residues: CASSPNRDTQYF. In DNA form, the CDR3 reads TGTGCCAGCAGCCCCAACAGAGATACGCAGTATTTT.

The chain carries TRBV7-9 and TRBJ1-1; unclear D gene. V was trimmed by 1 base and J by 2 bases, leaving 8 bases between them. From germline, CDR1 is SEHNR and CDR2 FQNEAQ (reference sequence). The CDR3 is 14 residues long. Written as DNA, the CDR3 is TGTGCCAGCAGCTTAGGGGTCTTAAACACTGAAGCTTTCTTT. Translation gives CASSLGVLNTEAFF.

The V call is TRBV20-1, the J call TRBJ2-1; the match to TRBD1 covers 8 bases. Unmatched junction bases numbered 8, after V lost 5 bases and J lost 5 bases. Per germline, CDR1 DFQATT and CDR2 SNEGSKA (reference sequence). The CDR3 spans 14 residues. This chain's CDR3 is CSALSGTGNNEQFF. As DNA, the CDR3 is TGCAGTGCTCTATCCGGGACAGGCAACAATGAGCAGTTCTTC.

This clonotype has ten or more counts. The V and J genes are TRBV7-8 and TRBJ2-1, with no clear D. Germline V lookup: CDR1 SGHVS, CDR2 FQNEAQ. The CDR3 covers 16 residues. V lost 5 bases and J 4 bases, leaving 18 bases between the germline ends. The CDR3 DNA follows: TGTGCCAGCAGCCACATCGGACGGTGGGCGTACAATGAGCAGTTCTTC. Its protein product is CASSHIGRWAYNEQFF.

This clonotype was detected many times. V gene TRBV28 combines with J gene TRBJ2-1; D gene unclear. The V gene lost 2 bases and the J gene lost 5 bases, with 10 bases spanning the gap. The germline V gene encodes CDR1 MDHEN and CDR2 SYDVKM. The CDR3 extends over 14 amino acids. The CDR3 DNA follows: TGTGCCAGCAGTTTACAACTAAAAAACAATGAGCAGTTCTTC. It specifies CASSLQLKNNEQFF.

This clonotype was observed many times. CDR3 coding DNA: TGTGCCAGCAGCTTGGCCGGTCTTCAGCCCCAGCATTTT. Protein: CASSLAGLQPQHF. V usage is TRBV5-6 and J usage is TRBJ1-5; D not certain. Trimming took off 0 bases at V and 6 bases at J, with 7 bases between the two ends. Looked up from germline, CDR1 is SGHDT and CDR2 is YYEEEE. The CDR3 runs 13 residues.

In its sample, this clonotype was seen many times. The chain uses TRBV20-1 and TRBJ2-3; TRBD2 aligns across 9 bases. J gave up 2 bases and V 2 bases, and 5 bases lay outside the gene matches. Germline values: CDR1 DFQATT, CDR2 SNEGSKA (reference sequence). The CDR3 totals 15 residues. This CDR3 is CSARRQRGATDTQYF. The CDR3 coding sequence is TGCAGTGCTAGACGGCAGCGGGGGGCCACAGATACGCAGTATTTT.

V and J are TRBV5-1 and TRBJ1-5, with no clear D. Per germline, CDR1 SGHRS and CDR2 YFSETQ. V dropped 0 bases and J dropped 4 bases, with 8 bases sitting between them. The CDR3 is made up of 14 amino acids. The CDR3 coding sequence is TGCGCCAGCAGCTTGGTTCACGATAATCAGCCCCAGCATTTT. This sequence encodes CASSLVHDNQPQHF.

The CDR3 is CATSGSSGKGNEQFF. CDR3 nucleotide sequence: TGTGCCACCAGTGGAAGTAGCGGGAAGGGCAATGAGCAGTTCTTC. The genes are TRBV24-1 and TRBJ2-1, with 8 bases fitting TRBD2. CDR3 length equals 15 residues. Germline V CDR1 and CDR2: KGHDR, SFDVKD. V was clipped by 5 bases and J by 6 bases; unmatched bases: 8.

This clonotype was seen more than once but under ten times. This chain uses TRBV5-4 with TRBJ2-5; D possibly corresponds to TRBD2 (5 bases). V was cut by 4 bases and J by 7 bases, with 20 bases left in between. CDR3 length equals 15 residues. Germline assignment: CDR1 SGHNT and CDR2 YYREEE (reference sequence). CDR3 DNA sequence: TGTGCCAGCAGCACCGGCGATAGGAGGTCCGGGACCCAGTACTTC. This encodes CASSTGDRRSGTQYF. The full variable domain, with the rest looked up from reference TRBV5-4 and TRBJ2-5, is ETGVTQSPTHLIKTRGQQVTLRCSSQSGHNTVSWYQQALGQGPQFIFQYYREEENGRGNFPPRFSGLQFPNYSSELNVNALELDDSALYLCASSTGDRRSGTQYFGPGTRLLVL.

The sample holds many counts of this clonotype. This chain connects TRBV7-3 to TRBJ2-1; D perhaps matches TRBD2 (6 bases). The V end lost 1 base, the J end lost 8 bases, and 9 bases lay between the germline ends. CDR3 length: 13 residues. Per germline, CDR1 SGHTA and CDR2 FQGTGA. In DNA form, the CDR3 reads TGTGCCAGCAGCTTAAGGCGGGGCGATGAGCAGTTCTTC. Translating it yields CASSLRRGDEQFF.

Many counts were recorded for this clonotype. The chain recombines TRBV25-1 with TRBJ2-1; D tentatively fits TRBD1 or TRBD2 (7 bases each). Per germline, CDR1 MGHDK and CDR2 SYGVNS. CDR3 size: 15 residues. Trimming removed 4 bases at V and 3 bases at J, with 13 bases between. CDR3 DNA: TGTGCCAGCAGTGGGCAGGGGGGGGTCTACAATGAGCAGTTCTTC. Encoded protein: CASSGQGGVYNEQFF.

This clonotype was detected a few times. V and J are TRBV7-2 and TRBJ2-4, with unresolved D. CDR3 size: 13 residues. The germline V and J ends were trimmed by 1 base and 5 bases, with 6 bases remaining between them. Germline CDR1 and CDR2: SGHTA and FQGNSA. The CDR3 coding sequence is TGTGCCAGCAGCTTAGGCCTGGAAAACATTCAGTACTTC. As protein: CASSLGLENIQYF.

This clonotype was seen more than once but under ten times. V is TRBV18 and J is TRBJ2-1; 7 nucleotides match TRBD2. CDR1 is KGHSH, CDR2 LQKENI, per germline. This CDR3 has 16 amino acids. The ends lost 3 bases at V and 5 bases at J; junction bases unmatched: 10. CDR3 sequence: CASSPASGHSHNEQFF. The CDR3 nucleotides are TGTGCCAGCTCACCGGCTAGCGGACATTCCCACAATGAGCAGTTCTTC.

In its sample, this clonotype was seen many times. The chain employs TRBV7-2 and TRBJ2-3; 7 nucleotides match TRBD1. Germline assignment: CDR1 SGHTA and CDR2 FQGNSA. CDR3 length equals 16 residues. The J segment lost 1 base and the V segment lost 3 bases, leaving 7 bases of the junction unmatched. CDR3 in amino acids: CASSFGRDRGTDTQYF. CDR3 bases: TGTGCCAGCAGCTTCGGTCGGGACAGAGGCACAGATACGCAGTATTTT. Variable domain in full (rest from reference TRBV7-2 and TRBJ2-3): GAGVSQSPSNKVTEKGKDVELRCDPISGHTALYWYRQSLGQGLEFLIYFQGNSAPDKSGLPSDRFSAERTGGSVSTLTIQRTQQEDSAVYLCASSFGRDRGTDTQYFGPGTRLTVL.

This clonotype was recorded many times. The genes are TRBV7-8 and TRBJ2-1; D gene uncertain. V was pared by 0 bases and J by 10 bases, with 10 bases between. This CDR3 comprises 13 residues. CDR1 and CDR2 from the germline V gene are SGHVS and FQNEAQ. CDR3: CASSLAYQREQFF. Written as DNA, the CDR3 is TGTGCCAGCAGCTTAGCGTACCAGCGCGAGCAGTTCTTC.

This clonotype was recorded at least ten times. CDR3 region: CASRWDRGTRVNTEAFF. Here the CDR3 DNA reads TGTGCCAGCAGATGGGACAGGGGAACACGCGTGAACACTGAAGCTTTCTTT. The rearrangement links TRBV6-6 to TRBJ1-1; 10 nucleotides line up with TRBD1. Germline values: CDR1 MNHNY, CDR2 SVGAGI (reference sequence). V lost 6 bases, J lost 0 bases, and 10 bases stayed unmatched. This CDR3 region has 17 residues.

This clonotype was recorded many times. V and J are TRBV5-6 and TRBJ2-7; D ambiguous. CDR1 and CDR2 (germline): SGHDT, YYEEEE. V was pared by 4 bases and J by 0 bases, with 5 bases between. The CDR3 runs to 12 residues. The CDR3 spells CASSAYSYEQYF. The CDR3 DNA is TGTGCCAGCAGCGCCTACTCCTACGAGCAGTACTTC. The complete variable domain, with remaining parts taken from reference TRBV5-6 and TRBJ2-7, reads DAGVTQSPTHLIKTRGQQVTLRCSPKSGHDTVSWYQQALGQGPQFIFQYYEEEERQRGNFPDRFSGHQFPNYSSELNVNALLLGDSALYLCASSAYSYEQYFGPGTRLTVT.

This clonotype was detected many times. The rearrangement joins TRBV9 to TRBJ2-7; 7 bases are a match to TRBD2. The CDR3 consists of 15 residues. CDR1 is SGDLS, CDR2 YYNGEE, per germline. Trimming removed 0 bases from V and 5 bases from J; junction bases left unmatched: 8. CDR3 bases: TGTGCCAGCAGCGTAGCGGGGAGGGTGGTCGACGAGCAGTACTTC. As protein: CASSVAGRVVDEQYF.

This clonotype was detected ten times or more. The chain has TRBV19 and TRBJ2-5; 13 positions match TRBD2. This CDR3 contains 18 residues. The germline gives CDR1 LNHDA, CDR2 SQIVND (reference sequence). With V trimmed by 5 bases and J by 5 bases, 14 bases remained unmatched. CDR3 loop: CASSPHLLPGLAGETQYF. The CDR3 nucleotides are TGTGCCAGTAGTCCGCACCTTCTCCCGGGACTAGCGGGGGAGACCCAGTACTTC.

This clonotype was seen at least ten times. The V call is TRBV7-9, the J call TRBJ2-3, with D unresolved. The CDR3 is made up of 15 amino acids. Germline V gives CDR1 SEHNR, CDR2 FQNEAQ (reference sequence). V was pared by 4 bases and J by 1 base, with 12 bases between. The CDR3, as DNA: TGTGCCAGCAGCTCTGGACGGGCGGGCACAGATACGCAGTATTTT. As protein: CASSSGRAGTDTQYF.

The DNA for the CDR3 is TGCAGTGCTAGGGAAGGTAGCGGGCTTTCCTACGAGCAGTACTTC. This sequence encodes CSAREGSGLSYEQYF. The J gene is TRBJ2-7, the V gene TRBV20-1, with 7 positions matching TRBD2. V was clipped by 3 bases and J by 1 base; unmatched bases: 9. The germline V gene has CDR1 DFQATT and CDR2 SNEGSKA (reference sequence). This CDR3 contains 15 residues.

This clonotype was counted at least ten times. This chain links TRBV7-3 with TRBJ1-6, with D unresolved. V was clipped by 8 bases and J by 7 bases, with 15 bases between them. CDR3 size: 14 residues. CDR1 and CDR2 (germline): SGHTA, FQGTGA. CDR3 nucleotides: TGTGCCAGCTCCCTGGGCGGCCCCAATTCACCCCTCCACTTT. This encodes CASSLGGPNSPLHF.

This clonotype was detected a few times. This sequence joins TRBV12-3 or TRBV12-4 and TRBJ2-3; TRBD2 agrees at 10 bases. The junction had 4 bases not matched to a gene; V was cut back by 4 bases and J by 0 bases. There are 16 residues in the CDR3. As DNA, the CDR3 is TGTGCCAGCAGTTCGCGGACTAGCGGTAGCACAGATACGCAGTATTTT. It specifies CASSSRTSGSTDTQYF.

This clonotype was observed at least ten times. This chain uses TRBV19 with TRBJ2-5; D is undetermined. The germline V gene has CDR1 LNHDA and CDR2 SQIVND (reference sequence). The CDR3 runs 13 residues. The ends were cut back, 3 bases at V and 4 bases at J, with 9 bases in the middle. Here the CDR3 DNA reads TGTGCCAGTAGTATTAACTCCCGAGAGACCCAGTACTTC. This translates into CASSINSRETQYF.

This clonotype has at least ten counts. The chain recombines TRBV7-2 with TRBJ2-6; D gene ambiguous. V lost 1 base and J 2 bases, leaving 6 bases between the germline ends. Germline-derived CDR1 and CDR2 are SGHTA and FQGNSA. The CDR3 consists of 15 residues. The CDR3 sequence is CASSLGGTGANVLTF. Written as DNA, the CDR3 is TGTGCCAGCAGCTTAGGGGGTACTGGGGCCAACGTCCTGACTTTC.

This clonotype was seen at least ten times. The V call is TRBV7-6, the J call TRBJ2-1; D unresolved. V dropped 2 bases and J dropped 4 bases, with 6 bases sitting between them. CDR1 is SGHVS and CDR2 is FNYEAQ in the germline V gene. This CDR3 region has 13 residues. The CDR3 is CASSLSAYNEQFF. In DNA, the CDR3 is TGTGCCAGCAGCTTATCGGCGTACAATGAGCAGTTCTTC.

This clonotype was counted between two and nine times. The CDR3 loop reads CASSRQGATNEKLFF. CDR3 sequence (DNA): TGTGCCAGCAGTCGACAGGGGGCAACTAATGAAAAACTGTTTTTT. The V and J genes are TRBV7-2 and TRBJ1-4; 9 bases are shared with TRBD1. Looked up from germline, CDR1 is SGHTA and CDR2 is FQGNSA. Losses at the gene ends were 6 bases for V and 0 bases for J; bases not matched to a gene: 2. The CDR3 has 15 residues.